The entry below describes one TCR beta chain. This specimen belongs to a study of patients and donors after allogeneic stem cell transplantation. In TCRdb, the RT-PCR reads were re-called with MiXCR into one record per CDR3 protein. This sample has approximately 200,000 distinct CDR3 sequences; roughly 15% occur once, and the top ten carry around a tenth. CDR1 and CDR2 (germline): DFQATT, SNEGSKA (reference sequence). J gave up 10 bases and V 8 bases, and 10 bases lay outside the gene matches. The CDR3 is 13 amino acids. The receptor comes from a human donor who was either an allogeneic HSCT recipient or a stem cell or donor lymphocyte infusion donor (not recorded which). It is not recorded whose cells these are; they may come from a transplant donor. V is TRBV20-1 and J is TRBJ1-6, with TRBD1 identical over 8 bases. The sequenced sample was blood, either unsorted or a sorted T cell fraction (not recorded which). The CDR3 reads CSPQTGEKSPLHF. In nucleotides, the CDR3 is TGCAGTCCTCAGACAGGGGAGAAGTCACCCCTCCACTTT.